The TCR beta chain described here comes from a study of shared clonotypes between healthy human individuals. Overall study context: CD8 memory received one plate per donor, CD8 naive two, CD4 memory three and CD4 naive three. Findings and caveats of the study: How much donors shared clonotypes was expected to be affected by sequencing depth. Clonotypes shared by all four sorted-subset donors had higher generation probabilities than non-shared clonotypes.

Libraries were prepared by immunoSEQ multiplex PCR; TCRdb keeps only in-frame clonotypes and omits some of them. Here the sample spans about 2.4 million clones, 80% to 95% being singletons. To note about this clone: No antigen is known for it. Other DNA variants within this sample encode the same CDR3.

Trimming at V came to 3 bases and at J to 6 bases, leaving 4 bases not matched to a gene. The CDR3 is 15 amino acids. The germline V gene has CDR1 SGHTA and CDR2 FQGNSA. This clonotype was obtained from a man between 18 and 35 years old in good health. Some clones in this sample may be carry-over from other donors' samples. The sample was naive CD4+ T cells from PBMCs. The subset is: CD45RA+ positively selected. This chain connects TRBV7-2 to TRBJ2-1; 11 positions agree with TRBD2. The CDR3 DNA sequence: TGTGCCAGCAGCTTTGGACTAGCGGGTTTCAATGAGCAGTTCTTC. Encoded protein: CASSFGLAGFNEQFF.